This TCR beta chain was documented in a study of blood T cell repertoires in COVID-19. Background on the study: From the United States, Italy and Spain came samples of acute and convalescent COVID-19.

This clone appeared once. The J segment lost 1 base and the V segment lost 5 bases, leaving 9 bases of the junction unmatched. The CDR3 is 16 amino acids. In germline, CDR1 is LGHDT, CDR2 YNNKEL (reference sequence). In the authors' methods: Reference gene primers were amplified, and this amplification served to estimate nucleated cell counts. TCRdb's table, derived via immunoSEQ multiplex PCR, lists solely in-frame clones and lacks some. That table is the source of V, J and clone size, and D and trimming were worked out from the DNA. The sample holds 130,000 or so clones, about 86% seen once. V usage is TRBV3-1 (or the pseudogene TRBV3-2) and J usage is TRBJ2-3, with 7 bases matching TRBD2. This TCR came from a woman in her fifties or sixties with acute or convalescent COVID-19. The sample taken for sequencing was peripheral blood. CDR3 sequence (DNA): TGTGCCAGCAGCAAAGTCGGCCGGGGGGGCACAGATACGCAGTATTTT. It is translated as CASSKVGRGGTDTQYF.